This T cell receptor (beta chain) was obtained from a study of cytomegalovirus exposure and HLA in healthy donors. The PCR had 60 Vbeta and 13 Jbeta primers. Using immunoSEQ multiplex PCR, the repertoire was profiled, and TCRdb retains in-frame clones only, with some absent. In the table there are about 180,000 clones, roughly 81% of which are singletons. Healthy bone marrow donors formed the donor group. Points from the study as a whole: A later analysis showed that HLA-associated TCR beta chains had undergone more clonal expansion than equally common others. Within an earlier analysis, most TCR beta V segments proved productive either about 90% or about 30% of the time.

As concerns this clone: Its antigen is currently unknown.

The sequence came from a woman aged 18-30 years in good health and CMV-seropositive. Sequencing was done on a sample of PBMCs.

In nucleotides, the CDR3 is TGCGCCAGCAGCTTGGACTCAAGCGGGGGGGCCGGGTCTGAGACCCAGTACTTC. Protein: CASSLDSSGGAGSETQYF. The chain carries TRBV5-1 and TRBJ2-5, with TRBD2 matching 10 bases. Germline trimming cut 0 bases from V and 5 bases from J; bases unmatched to any gene: 13. CDR1 SGHRS and CDR2 YFSETQ come from the germline V gene. There are 18 residues in the CDR3.